These T cell receptor beta chains were read from a single sample in a study of blood T cells in healthy people across ages. From the 5' RACE reads, TCRdb called clonotypes with MiXCR, one entry per CDR3 protein. The table lists fewer than 1 million distinct CDR3 sequences, roughly 44% of them singletons. The source material was blood. Receptors were obtained from a man aged 60-69 years in good health. Each CDR3 is given with its conserved first and last residue. Fields, in order: D gene, J gene, clone size, V gene, CDR3 protein, CDR3 DNA. D genes are given only for firm matches. Clone size is given for some rows only: seen once, a few or many times, or a class if the clone is expanded.

D gene: -; J gene: TRBJ2-1; clone size: few; V gene: TRBV11-3; CDR3 protein: CASRLHEQFF; CDR3 DNA: TGTGCCAGCAGGCTCCATGAGCAGTTCTTC
D gene: TRBD1; J gene: TRBJ2-5; clone size: once; V gene: TRBV24-1; CDR3 protein: CATSDLRGQDQETQYF; CDR3 DNA: TGTGCCACCAGTGATTTGCGGGGACAGGACCAAGAGACCCAGTACTTC
D gene: TRBD2; J gene: TRBJ2-2; clone size: -; V gene: TRBV18; CDR3 protein: CASSPLLIGSGTNTGELFF; CDR3 DNA: TGTGCCAGCTCACCACTTCTCATCGGAAGCGGGACGAACACCGGGGAGCTGTTTTTT
D gene: -; J gene: TRBJ2-2; clone size: -; V gene: TRBV12-3/TRBV12-4; CDR3 protein: CASFTRGPTGELFF; CDR3 DNA: TGTGCCAGCTTTACAAGGGGCCCCACCGGGGAGCTGTTTTTT
D gene: -; J gene: TRBJ2-7; clone size: -; V gene: TRBV3-1; CDR3 protein: CASSQDRFRADEQYF; CDR3 DNA: TGTGCCAGCAGCCAGGACCGATTTCGGGCTGACGAGCAGTACTTC
D gene: TRBD2; J gene: TRBJ2-5; clone size: many; V gene: TRBV9; CDR3 protein: CASSVSGEETQYF; CDR3 DNA: TGTGCCAGCAGCGTTAGCGGGGAAGAGACCCAGTACTTC
D gene: -; J gene: TRBJ2-5; clone size: -; V gene: TRBV7-8; CDR3 protein: CASSLAKSGPQETQYF; CDR3 DNA: TGTGCCAGCAGCTTGGCTAAGAGCGGGCCCCAAGAGACCCAGTACTTC
D gene: TRBD2; J gene: TRBJ2-5; clone size: once; V gene: TRBV12-3/TRBV12-4; CDR3 protein: CASSWEGSGRRETQYF; CDR3 DNA: TGTGCCAGCAGTTGGGAGGGTTCAGGACGGAGAGAGACCCAGTACTTC
D gene: TRBD1; J gene: TRBJ2-7; clone size: few; V gene: TRBV6-2/TRBV6-3; CDR3 protein: CASSKNTGVEQYF; CDR3 DNA: TGTGCCAGCAGTAAAAATACAGGGGTCGAGCAGTACTTC
D gene: TRBD2; J gene: TRBJ2-7; clone size: many; V gene: TRBV29-1; CDR3 protein: CSVVLAGAYEQYF; CDR3 DNA: TGCAGCGTTGTGCTAGCGGGGGCCTACGAGCAGTACTTC
D gene: -; J gene: TRBJ2-7; clone size: -; V gene: TRBV20-1; CDR3 protein: CSARDAGAEQYF; CDR3 DNA: TGCAGTGCTAGAGACGCCGGGGCCGAGCAGTACTTC
D gene: -; J gene: TRBJ2-7; clone size: many; V gene: TRBV28; CDR3 protein: CASTPTGSSYEQYF; CDR3 DNA: TGTGCCAGCACTCCTACAGGGTCCTCCTACGAGCAGTACTTC
D gene: TRBD1; J gene: TRBJ1-1; clone size: -; V gene: TRBV6-2/TRBV6-3; CDR3 protein: CASSLDRVLNTEAFF; CDR3 DNA: TGTGCCAGCAGTCTCGACAGGGTTCTAAACACTGAAGCTTTCTTT
D gene: -; J gene: TRBJ2-6; clone size: few; V gene: TRBV5-1; CDR3 protein: CASSLGVSSGANVLTF; CDR3 DNA: TGCGCCAGCAGCTTGGGTGTATCCTCTGGGGCCAACGTCCTGACTTTC
D gene: -; J gene: TRBJ2-7; clone size: few; V gene: TRBV3-1; CDR3 protein: CASSQVSPPYEQYF; CDR3 DNA: TGTGCCAGCAGCCAAGTAAGTCCGCCCTACGAGCAGTACTTC
D gene: TRBD1; J gene: TRBJ2-1; clone size: -; V gene: TRBV28; CDR3 protein: CASSFGQGAADEQFF; CDR3 DNA: TGTGCCAGCAGTTTTGGTCAGGGGGCGGCGGATGAGCAGTTCTTC
D gene: -; J gene: TRBJ2-5; clone size: few; V gene: TRBV24-1; CDR3 protein: CATSDFRGAQETQYF; CDR3 DNA: TGTGCCACCAGTGATTTCAGGGGGGCCCAAGAGACCCAGTACTTC
D gene: TRBD1; J gene: TRBJ1-1; clone size: -; V gene: TRBV6-1; CDR3 protein: CASSEQGQGNTEAFF; CDR3 DNA: TGTGCCAGCAGTGAGCAGGGACAGGGGAACACTGAAGCTTTCTTT
D gene: -; J gene: TRBJ2-1; clone size: -; V gene: TRBV11-2; CDR3 protein: CASSLVGGIQETQFF; CDR3 DNA: TGTGCCAGCAGCTTAGTTGGGGGGATCCAAGAGACCCAGTTCTTC
D gene: TRBD1; J gene: TRBJ1-5; clone size: -; V gene: TRBV20-1; CDR3 protein: CSASGTVNQPQHF; CDR3 DNA: TGCAGTGCTTCCGGGACAGTTAATCAGCCCCAGCATTTT
D gene: -; J gene: TRBJ2-7; clone size: many; V gene: TRBV12-3/TRBV12-4; CDR3 protein: CASSRQGFYEQYF; CDR3 DNA: TGTGCCAGCAGTCGCCAGGGGTTTTACGAGCAGTACTTC
D gene: -; J gene: TRBJ1-1; clone size: few; V gene: TRBV7-3; CDR3 protein: CASSFGRGEAFF; CDR3 DNA: TGTGCCAGCAGCTTCGGGAGGGGTGAAGCTTTCTTT
D gene: TRBD1; J gene: TRBJ2-7; clone size: -; V gene: TRBV7-2; CDR3 protein: CASSGTVKYEQYF; CDR3 DNA: TGTGCCAGCAGCGGGACAGTCAAGTACGAGCAGTACTTC
D gene: TRBD1; J gene: TRBJ1-2; clone size: -; V gene: TRBV6-2/TRBV6-3; CDR3 protein: CASSVGQIYGYTF; CDR3 DNA: TGTGCCAGCAGCGTGGGACAGATCTATGGCTACACCTTC
D gene: -; J gene: TRBJ2-7; clone size: -; V gene: TRBV14; CDR3 protein: CASSRGPSNYEQYF; CDR3 DNA: TGTGCCAGCAGCCGAGGGCCCAGCAACTACGAGCAGTACTTC
D gene: TRBD1; J gene: TRBJ1-1; clone size: few; V gene: TRBV7-9; CDR3 protein: CASSWGQTNTEAFF; CDR3 DNA: TGTGCCAGCAGCTGGGGACAGACGAACACTGAAGCTTTCTTT
D gene: TRBD1; J gene: TRBJ2-7; clone size: few; V gene: TRBV9; CDR3 protein: CASSTQPGQLYEQYF; CDR3 DNA: TGTGCCAGCAGCACACAACCGGGACAGTTATACGAGCAGTACTTC
D gene: TRBD2; J gene: TRBJ2-1; clone size: few; V gene: TRBV4-1; CDR3 protein: CASSQEYPSGGAYEQFF; CDR3 DNA: TGCGCCAGCAGCCAAGAGTACCCCAGCGGGGGGGCCTATGAGCAGTTCTTC
D gene: -; J gene: TRBJ1-5; clone size: -; V gene: TRBV27; CDR3 protein: CASSVDRAHQPQHF; CDR3 DNA: TGTGCCAGCAGTGTCGACAGAGCCCATCAGCCCCAGCATTTT
D gene: TRBD2; J gene: TRBJ2-1; clone size: -; V gene: TRBV3-1; CDR3 protein: CASTLAGARNEQFF; CDR3 DNA: TGTGCCAGCACCCTAGCGGGGGCTCGCAATGAGCAGTTCTTC
D gene: TRBD2; J gene: TRBJ2-7; clone size: -; V gene: TRBV27; CDR3 protein: CASSPYSGGNSYEQYF; CDR3 DNA: TGTGCCAGCAGCCCCTATAGCGGGGGGAACTCCTACGAGCAGTACTTC
D gene: TRBD2; J gene: TRBJ2-3; clone size: -; V gene: TRBV10-3; CDR3 protein: CAIRAGTSTDTQYF; CDR3 DNA: TGTGCCATCCGAGCGGGGACTAGCACAGATACGCAGTATTTT
D gene: -; J gene: TRBJ2-1; clone size: many; V gene: TRBV29-1; CDR3 protein: CSGKDSSLYNEQFF; CDR3 DNA: TGCAGCGGAAAGGACAGCTCATTATACAATGAGCAGTTCTTC
D gene: -; J gene: TRBJ2-1; clone size: -; V gene: TRBV7-7; CDR3 protein: CASSLSGTSEQFF; CDR3 DNA: TGTGCCAGCAGCTTATCGGGGACAAGTGAGCAGTTCTTC
D gene: -; J gene: TRBJ2-1; clone size: -; V gene: TRBV7-9; CDR3 protein: CASSQSGVEQFF; CDR3 DNA: TGTGCCAGCAGCCAAAGTGGGGTTGAGCAGTTCTTC
D gene: TRBD1; J gene: TRBJ2-7; clone size: -; V gene: TRBV18; CDR3 protein: CASSPGQGAEQYF; CDR3 DNA: TGTGCCAGCTCACCGGGACAGGGGGCCGAGCAGTACTTC
D gene: TRBD1; J gene: TRBJ1-1; clone size: few; V gene: TRBV29-1; CDR3 protein: CSARDSRTEAFF; CDR3 DNA: TGCAGCGCCCGGGACAGCCGCACTGAAGCTTTCTTT